The 30 T cell receptor beta chains in this list originate from one sample, sequenced in a study of immune evolution from preneoplasia to lung adenocarcinoma. Measured with immunoSEQ multiplex PCR; TCRdb has only the in-frame clones, and not every one. The data hold roughly 4,600 clones, with approximately 84% observed a single time. Sample: FFPE adjacent normal lung tissue. The receptors originated from a donor at least 70 years old with lung adenocarcinoma.

The chain uses TRBV19 and TRBJ1-1; D not resolved. Between the trimmed V and J ends, which lost 5 bases and 4 bases, there was a span of 14 bases. There are 14 residues in the CDR3. Germline V gene lookup returns CDR1 LNHDA and CDR2 SQIVND (reference sequence). The CDR3 loop is CASSPQVRGTEAFF. CDR3 bases: TGTGCCAGTAGTCCGCAGGTCCGCGGCACTGAAGCTTTCTTT. The full variable domain, rest sourced from reference TRBV19 and TRBJ1-1, is DGGITQSPKYLFRKEGQNVTLSCEQNLNHDAMYWYRQDPGQGLRLIYYSQIVNDFQKGDIAEGYSVSREKKESFPLTVTSAQKNPTAFYLCASSPQVRGTEAFFGQGTRLTVV.

This clone was counted once. V gene TRBV10-1 combines with J gene TRBJ2-3; a weak D match, TRBD1 (5 bases). The V end lost 2 bases, the J end lost 1 base, and 13 bases lay between the germline ends. CDR3 size: 16 residues. Germline V gene data show CDR1 as WNHNN and CDR2 as SYGVQD (reference sequence). In DNA form, the CDR3 reads TGCGCCAGCAGTGAGACGCAGGGTGGTGGCACAGATACGCAGTATTTT. It codes for CASSETQGGGTDTQYF.

The CDR3 is CASSGRGAATGNTIYF. Written as DNA, the CDR3 is TGTGCCAGCAGCGGGCGGGGGGCCGCTACTGGAAACACCATATATTTT. This chain joins TRBV5-4 and TRBJ1-3, with a possible D match to TRBD1 (6 bases). There are 16 residues in the CDR3. Germline CDR1 and CDR2: SGHNT and YYREEE (reference sequence). Trimming took off 4 bases at V and 2 bases at J, with 16 bases between the two ends.

The CDR3 is CASSDSNRASTEAFF. CDR3 in DNA: TGTGCCAGCAGTGACTCAAACCGGGCGAGCACTGAAGCTTTCTTT. V and J are TRBV2 and TRBJ1-1; no firm D call. CDR1 is SNHLY and CDR2 is FYNNEI in the germline V gene. This CDR3 comprises 15 residues. The V end was cut by 3 bases, the J end by 4 bases, with 15 bases between.

This rearrangement joins TRBV30 to TRBJ1-2; D is possibly TRBD1 (5 bases). The germline V gene has CDR1 GTSNPN and CDR2 SVGIG (reference sequence). Trimming removed 1 base from V and 2 bases from J, with 11 bases in between. The CDR3 extends over 14 amino acids. The CDR3 DNA sequence: TGTGCCTGGAGTGCGGCCGGGGCGAACTATGGCTACACCTTC. Protein sequence: CAWSAAGANYGYTF.

The chain's CDR3 is CASSLGQTNYGYTF. The DNA for the CDR3 is TGTGCCAGCAGTTTGGGACAGACTAACTATGGCTACACCTTC. This chain joins TRBV6-6 and TRBJ1-2; 7 bases match TRBD1. The CDR3 contains 14 residues. Losses at the gene ends were 4 bases for V and 0 bases for J; bases not matched to a gene: 2. Germline CDR1 reads MNHNY; CDR2 reads SVGAGI (reference sequence).

This clone was picked up one time. This chain connects TRBV5-1 to TRBJ2-3, with 7 bases lining up with TRBD2. Germline V CDR1 and CDR2: SGHRS, YFSETQ. The CDR3 is 17 amino acids. V shed 0 bases and J 1 base; nucleotides not matched to a gene: 8. CDR3 amino acids: CASSLALASGGTDTQYF. For the CDR3, the DNA is TGCGCCAGCAGCTTGGCGTTGGCTAGCGGAGGCACAGATACGCAGTATTTT.

This chain links TRBV6-1 with TRBJ1-1; no firm D call. The CDR3 runs to 13 residues. V was pared by 7 bases and J by 5 bases, with 14 bases between. The germline CDR1 and CDR2 sequences are MNHNS and SASEGT. DNA for the CDR3: TGTGCCAGCAAGAGGAAATCGACGACTGAAGCTTTCTTT. Protein sequence: CASKRKSTTEAFF.

The rearrangement joins TRBV15 to TRBJ1-2, with D possibly matching TRBD1 (5 bases). The germline CDR1 and CDR2 sequences are LNHNV and YYDKDF (reference sequence). The CDR3 consists of 14 residues. V shed 0 bases and J shed 3 bases, with 8 bases lying between them. CDR3 loop: CATSRDRGDYGYTF. The CDR3 nucleotides are TGTGCCACCAGCAGAGATAGGGGTGACTATGGCTACACCTTC.

CDR3 DNA sequence: TGTGCCTGGAGTGTTGGGGGAAACACCATATATTTT. It translates to CAWSVGGNTIYF. This chain connects TRBV30 to TRBJ1-3; no reliable D call. Trimming removed 0 bases at V and 4 bases at J, with 4 bases between. Germline lookup yields CDR1 GTSNPN and CDR2 SVGIG (reference sequence). The CDR3 spans 12 residues.

This clone has a handful of counts. The J gene is TRBJ2-3, the V gene TRBV5-1; D call uncertain. Trimming removed 4 bases from V and 1 base from J, with 7 bases in between. The CDR3 length is 13 residues. The germline V gene has CDR1 SGHRS and CDR2 YFSETQ. CDR3 bases: TGCGCCAGCAGCCGAGCCGGCACAGATACGCAGTATTTT. Residues: CASSRAGTDTQYF.

This chain joins TRBV14 and TRBJ2-7; D gene unclear. Germline V CDR1 and CDR2: SGHDN, FVKESK. The CDR3 is 13 amino acids. Trimming removed 1 base from V and 6 bases from J, with 10 bases in between. The CDR3 DNA is TGTGCCAGCAGCCAAGTCCGATTTACCGAGCAGTACTTC. Translation: CASSQVRFTEQYF.

The chain employs TRBV9 and TRBJ2-7; 9 positions match TRBD2. Per germline, CDR1 SGDLS and CDR2 YYNGEE. With 0 bases clipped from V and 7 bases from J, the junction kept 8 bases outside the gene matches. This CDR3 spans 15 amino acids. The CDR3 here is CASSVAPSGAGEQYF. The CDR3 bases are TGTGCCAGCAGCGTAGCTCCTAGCGGGGCCGGGGAGCAGTACTTC.

J is TRBJ1-2 and V is TRBV7-9, with a tentative D call TRBD1 (5 bases). The CDR3 consists of 17 residues. V lost 3 bases and J 2 bases, leaving 19 bases between the germline ends. Germline CDR1 SEHNR, CDR2 FQNEAQ (reference sequence). CDR3 sequence reads: CASSFPSRRQLNYGYTF. CDR3 DNA: TGTGCCAGCAGCTTTCCCTCGAGGAGACAGCTAAACTATGGCTACACCTTC.

This rearrangement joins TRBV19 to TRBJ1-5; 12 bases agree with TRBD1. Germline assignment: CDR1 LNHDA and CDR2 SQIVND (reference sequence). The junction had 5 bases not matched to a gene; V was cut back by 1 base and J by 7 bases. The CDR3 has 16 residues. In DNA form, the CDR3 reads TGTGCCAGTAGTATAGCAGGGACAGGGGGCGGACAGCCCCAGCATTTT. This codes for CASSIAGTGGGQPQHF.

This clone showed up just a few times. V gene TRBV27 combines with J gene TRBJ2-1, with a weak D call TRBD2 (6 bases). CDR3 size: 13 residues. V was trimmed by 6 bases and J by 12 bases, leaving 18 bases between them. Germline V gene data show CDR1 as MNHEY and CDR2 as SMNVEV (reference sequence). DNA for the CDR3: TGTGCCAGCAGCCCCCCCGGGGGAGCGGGGCAGTTCTTC. The encoded protein is CASSPPGGAGQFF.

The chain has TRBV7-2 and TRBJ2-1, with 10 positions matching TRBD2. V shed 3 bases, J shed 3 bases, and the junction held 2 bases outside the gene matches. Germline CDR1 reads SGHTA; CDR2 reads FQGNSA. This CDR3 is built from 15 residues. The CDR3 DNA sequence: TGTGCCAGCAGCTTCGGACTAGCGGACTACAATGAGCAGTTCTTC. It yields the protein CASSFGLADYNEQFF.

V usage is TRBV13 and J usage is TRBJ2-3, with 8 bases identical to TRBD2. With V trimmed by 3 bases and J by 4 bases, 9 bases remained unmatched. Looked up from germline, CDR1 is PRHDT and CDR2 is FYEKMQ (reference sequence). The CDR3 is 16 amino acids. CDR3 sequence: CASSLGTRGVADTQYF. In DNA, the CDR3 is TGTGCCAGCAGCTTGGGGACTAGAGGGGTCGCAGATACGCAGTATTTT.

This CDR3 reads CASPYFARGHYEQYF. DNA for the CDR3: TGTGCCAGTCCGTACTTTGCCAGGGGCCACTACGAGCAGTACTTC. This sequence joins TRBV5-6 and TRBJ2-7; D may be TRBD1 (6 bases). The V end lost 8 bases, the J end lost 3 bases, and 21 bases lay between the germline ends. This CDR3 has 15 residues. Germline V CDR1 and CDR2: SGHDT, YYEEEE.

This clone was counted once. The J gene is TRBJ2-3, the V gene TRBV19, with 8 positions matching TRBD1. CDR3 length: 16 amino acids. CDR1 LNHDA and CDR2 SQIVND come from the germline V gene (reference sequence). V shed 4 bases, J shed 3 bases, and the junction held 9 bases outside the gene matches. The CDR3 spells CASSTDRGGKTDTQYF. CDR3 nucleotide sequence: TGTGCCAGTAGTACAGACAGGGGTGGAAAGACAGATACGCAGTATTTT.

This clone has only one observation. The chain couples TRBV10-3 to TRBJ2-7, with a tentative D call TRBD1 (6 bases). The germline V gene encodes CDR1 ENHRY and CDR2 SYGVKD. This CDR3 comprises 12 residues. V was cut by 10 bases and J by 0 bases, with 10 bases left in between. CDR3 DNA sequence: TGTGCCACACGGACAGCCTCCTACGAGCAGTACTTC. Translation gives CATRTASYEQYF.

Concerning this clone itself: Other DNA sequences in this specimen translate into the identical CDR3. The CDR3 loop reads CASSLTSGTYNEQFF. For the CDR3, the DNA is TGCGCCAGCAGCCTTACTAGCGGGACTTACAATGAGCAGTTCTTC. The chain employs TRBV4-1 and TRBJ2-1; 10 bases align to TRBD2. This CDR3 is built from 15 residues. Germline-derived CDR1 and CDR2 are MGHRA and YSYEKL. V was pared by 4 bases and J by 4 bases, with 4 bases of the junction left unmatched.

This rearrangement joins TRBV9 to TRBJ1-2; D remains ambiguous. CDR1 and CDR2 from the germline V gene are SGDLS and YYNGEE. Trimming left V 4 bases short and J 0 bases short, with 7 bases between. This CDR3 spans 13 amino acids. The CDR3 region is CASSRSTNYGYTF. DNA of the CDR3: TGTGCCAGCAGCCGATCCACTAACTATGGCTACACCTTC.

The chain couples TRBV10-2 to TRBJ2-7; 10 nucleotides align to TRBD1. CDR1 and CDR2 (germline): WSHSY, SAAADI. V lost 3 bases to trimming and J lost 0 bases; unmatched junction nucleotides: 11. This CDR3 contains 18 residues. The CDR3 DNA reads as TGCGCCAGCAGTGAAGGAGGGGTGGGACAGGGGAACTCCTACGAGCAGTACTTC. Its translation is CASSEGGVGQGNSYEQYF.

V gene TRBV30 combines with J gene TRBJ1-2; D possibly corresponds to TRBD1 (5 bases). Germline CDR1 reads GTSNPN; CDR2 reads SVGIG (reference sequence). V lost 4 bases, J lost 7 bases, and 10 bases lay in between. The CDR3 totals 11 residues. The chain's CDR3 is CAWIQGGGYTF. CDR3 nucleotides: TGTGCCTGGATTCAGGGCGGTGGCTACACCTTC.

In the case of this clone: The junction shows a germline mismatch at one end, possibly a read error. The gene calls are TRBV5-6 and TRBJ1-4, with TRBD1 matching over 9 bases. CDR1 and CDR2 from the germline V gene are SGHDT and YYEEEE. CDR3 size: 14 residues. In DNA form, the CDR3 reads TGTGCCAGCAGTTTGGGGACAGGGTATGAAAAACTGTTTTTT. Protein: CASSLGTGYEKLFF.

This chain connects TRBV30 to TRBJ2-1; TRBD2 matches at 10 bases. The CDR3 has 14 residues. With V trimmed by 3 bases and J by 8 bases, 7 bases remained unmatched. From germline, CDR1 is GTSNPN and CDR2 SVGIG (reference sequence). CDR3 protein: CAWRRASGSHEQFF. The CDR3 region has the DNA TGTGCCTGGAGGAGGGCTAGCGGGAGCCATGAGCAGTTCTTC.

This chain joins TRBV18 and TRBJ2-2; D is possibly TRBD2 (6 bases). Germline lookup yields CDR1 KGHSH and CDR2 LQKENI. V was shortened by 6 bases and J by 2 bases, with 16 bases between the two germline ends. The CDR3 is 16 residues long. This CDR3 is CASSQQGTGNTGELFF. The CDR3 DNA reads TGTGCCAGCTCCCAACAAGGGACTGGAAACACCGGGGAGCTGTTTTTT.

CDR3 sequence reads: CASSLQGVEETQYF. CDR3 nucleotide sequence: TGTGCCAGCAGCCTACAGGGGGTCGAGGAGACCCAGTACTTC. The chain links TRBV5-4 to TRBJ2-5; 8 bases are shared with TRBD1. The CDR3 spans 14 residues. V gave up 4 bases and J gave up 5 bases; unmatched junction bases: 7. Germline V gene sequence: CDR1 SGHNT, CDR2 YYREEE (reference sequence).

J is TRBJ1-5 and V is TRBV5-1, with D maybe TRBD1 (5 bases). CDR3 size: 15 residues. Germline V CDR1 and CDR2: SGHRS, YFSETQ. The V end lost 0 bases, the J end lost 0 bases, and 7 bases lay between the germline ends. The DNA of the CDR3 is TGCGCCAGCAGCTTGGGGGGGGGTAGCAATCAGCCCCAGCATTTT. It is translated as CASSLGGGSNQPQHF.